This TCR beta chain was sequenced in a study of cytomegalovirus exposure and HLA in healthy donors. Whole-study results and caveats: Being productive about 87% or about 30% of the time was typical of most TCR beta V segments in an earlier analysis.

Each donor was nominally healthy when sampled (though unrecorded immune exposures were likely). As to this clone: Its antigen remains unidentified.

V lost 0 bases, J lost 4 bases, and 10 bases lay in between. The CDR3 extends over 14 amino acids. CDR1 and CDR2 from the germline V gene are LGHNA and YNFKEQ. Amplification used 60 Vbeta primers and 13 Jbeta primers. The protocol was immunoSEQ multiplex PCR, while the TCRdb copy is restricted to in-frame clones and leaves out a portion. The sample includes tens of thousands of clones. What was sequenced was PBMCs. This TCR was recovered from a man aged 35-49 years in good health and CMV-seronegative. The chain employs TRBV4-2 and TRBJ2-7; TRBD1 is a possible D gene (5 bases). The CDR3 reads CASSQEAGSYEQYF. CDR3 in DNA: TGTGCCAGCAGCCAAGAGGCAGGGTCGTACGAGCAGTACTTC.